This T cell receptor beta chain is from a study of blood T cell repertoires in COVID-19. Sequenced by immunoSEQ multiplex PCR; TCRdb stores in-frame clones only, minus some. The data contain 70,000 or so clones, about 92% of them singletons. This clone was observed once. The CDR3 length is 13 residues. The V end lost 5 bases, the J end lost 4 bases, and 10 bases lay between the germline ends. Germline V gene sequence: CDR1 SGHRS, CDR2 YFSETQ. The specimen was peripheral blood. The genes are TRBV5-1 and TRBJ2-1, with D perhaps matching TRBD2 (6 bases). The receptor comes from a man aged 50-59 years with acute or convalescent COVID-19. The CDR3 DNA sequence: TGCGCCAGCAGTCCGGCGGGGTACAATGAGCAGTTCTTC. This gives the protein CASSPAGYNEQFF.